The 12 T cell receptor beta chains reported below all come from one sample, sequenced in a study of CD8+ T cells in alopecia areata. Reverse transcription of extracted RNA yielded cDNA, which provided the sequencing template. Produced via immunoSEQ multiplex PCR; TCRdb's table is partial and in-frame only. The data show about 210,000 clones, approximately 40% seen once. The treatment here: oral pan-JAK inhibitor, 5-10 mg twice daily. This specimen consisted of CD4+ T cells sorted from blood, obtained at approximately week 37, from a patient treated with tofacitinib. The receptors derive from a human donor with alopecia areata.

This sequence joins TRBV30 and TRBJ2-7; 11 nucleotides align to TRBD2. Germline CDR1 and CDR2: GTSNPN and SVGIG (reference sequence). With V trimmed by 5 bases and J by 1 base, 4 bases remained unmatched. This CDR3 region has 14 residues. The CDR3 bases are TGTGCCTGGGGTACTAGCGGGGGATCCTACGAGCAGTACTTC. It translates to CAWGTSGGSYEQYF.

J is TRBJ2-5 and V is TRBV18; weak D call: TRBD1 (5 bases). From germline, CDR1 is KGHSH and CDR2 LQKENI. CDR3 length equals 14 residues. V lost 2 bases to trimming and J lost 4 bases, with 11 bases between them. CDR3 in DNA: TGTGCCAGCTCACCAGACAGAGTTCGAGAGACCCAGTACTTC. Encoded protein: CASSPDRVRETQYF. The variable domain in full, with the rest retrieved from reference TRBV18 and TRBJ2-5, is NAGVMQNPRHLVRRRGQEARLRCSPMKGHSHVYWYRQLPEEGLKFMVYLQKENIIDESGMPKERFSAEFPKEGPSILRIQQVVRGDSAAYFCASSPDRVRETQYFGPGTRLLVL.

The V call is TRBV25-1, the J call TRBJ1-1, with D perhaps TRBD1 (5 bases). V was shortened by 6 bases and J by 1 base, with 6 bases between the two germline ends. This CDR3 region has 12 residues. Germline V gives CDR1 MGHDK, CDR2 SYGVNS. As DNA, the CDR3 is TGTGCCAGCAGGCAGGGGAACACTGAAGCTTTCTTT. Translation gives CASRQGNTEAFF.

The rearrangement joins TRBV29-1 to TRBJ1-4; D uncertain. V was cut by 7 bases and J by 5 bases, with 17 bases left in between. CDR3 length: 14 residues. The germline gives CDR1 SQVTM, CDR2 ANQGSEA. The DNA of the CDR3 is TGCAGCGGGAGATACGGGGTTGGGAATGAAAAACTGTTTTTT. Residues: CSGRYGVGNEKLFF.

The CDR3 DNA is TGCGCCAGCAGCTTGGGGGGACTAGGAAGCCTCAATGAGCAGTTCTTC. Its translation: CASSLGGLGSLNEQFF. V is TRBV5-1 and J is TRBJ2-1; 8 bases are shared with TRBD2. The length of the CDR3 is 16 residues. CDR1 is SGHRS and CDR2 is YFSETQ in the germline V gene. With 0 bases clipped from V and 6 bases from J, the junction kept 8 bases outside the gene matches.

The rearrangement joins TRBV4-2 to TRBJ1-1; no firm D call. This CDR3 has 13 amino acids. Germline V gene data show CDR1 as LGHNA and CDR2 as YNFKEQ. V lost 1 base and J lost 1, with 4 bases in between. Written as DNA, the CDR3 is TGTGCCAGCAGCCAAGGCCCGAACACTGAAGCTTTCTTT. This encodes CASSQGPNTEAFF.

The CDR3 is CASSPEMGLAGGLQTQYF. In nucleotides, the CDR3 is TGTGCCAGCTCACCAGAGATGGGACTAGCGGGAGGATTACAGACCCAGTACTTC. This chain connects TRBV18 to TRBJ2-5; 15 bases align to TRBD2. The V segment lost 2 bases and the J segment 6 bases; nucleotides outside the gene matches: 10. Germline loops: CDR1 KGHSH, CDR2 LQKENI. The CDR3 length is 18 residues.

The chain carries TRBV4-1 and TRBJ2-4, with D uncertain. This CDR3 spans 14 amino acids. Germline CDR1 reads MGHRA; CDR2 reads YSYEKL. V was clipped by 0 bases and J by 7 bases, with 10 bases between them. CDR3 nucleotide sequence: TGCGCCAGCAGCCAAGATTCGGTCGGGAACATTCAGTACTTC. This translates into CASSQDSVGNIQYF.

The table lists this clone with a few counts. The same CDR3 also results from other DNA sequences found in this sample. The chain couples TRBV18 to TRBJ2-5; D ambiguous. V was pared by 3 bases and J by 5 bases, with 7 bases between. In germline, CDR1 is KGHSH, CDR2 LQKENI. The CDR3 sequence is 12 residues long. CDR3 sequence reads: CASSPQGETQYF. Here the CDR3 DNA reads TGTGCCAGCTCACCCCAAGGGGAGACCCAGTACTTC.

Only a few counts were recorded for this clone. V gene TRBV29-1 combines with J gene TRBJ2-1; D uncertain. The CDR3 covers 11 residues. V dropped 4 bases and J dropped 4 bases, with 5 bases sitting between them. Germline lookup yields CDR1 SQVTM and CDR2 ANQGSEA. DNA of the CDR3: TGCAGCGTTGTACGGTACAATGAGCAGTTCTTC. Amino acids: CSVVRYNEQFF.

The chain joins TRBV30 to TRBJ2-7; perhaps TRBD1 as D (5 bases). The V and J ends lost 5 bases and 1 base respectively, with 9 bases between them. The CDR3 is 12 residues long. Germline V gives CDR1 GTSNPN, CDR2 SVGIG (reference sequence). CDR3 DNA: TGTGCCTGGTCGCAGGGATCCTACGAGCAGTACTTC. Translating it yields CAWSQGSYEQYF.

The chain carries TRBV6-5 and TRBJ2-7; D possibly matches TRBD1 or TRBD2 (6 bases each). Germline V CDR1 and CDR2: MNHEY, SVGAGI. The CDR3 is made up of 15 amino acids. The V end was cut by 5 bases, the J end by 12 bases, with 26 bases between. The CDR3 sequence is CASSASRGGTVELYF. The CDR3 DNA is TGTGCCAGCAGTGCCTCCAGGGGTGGGACTGTAGAGTTGTACTTC.